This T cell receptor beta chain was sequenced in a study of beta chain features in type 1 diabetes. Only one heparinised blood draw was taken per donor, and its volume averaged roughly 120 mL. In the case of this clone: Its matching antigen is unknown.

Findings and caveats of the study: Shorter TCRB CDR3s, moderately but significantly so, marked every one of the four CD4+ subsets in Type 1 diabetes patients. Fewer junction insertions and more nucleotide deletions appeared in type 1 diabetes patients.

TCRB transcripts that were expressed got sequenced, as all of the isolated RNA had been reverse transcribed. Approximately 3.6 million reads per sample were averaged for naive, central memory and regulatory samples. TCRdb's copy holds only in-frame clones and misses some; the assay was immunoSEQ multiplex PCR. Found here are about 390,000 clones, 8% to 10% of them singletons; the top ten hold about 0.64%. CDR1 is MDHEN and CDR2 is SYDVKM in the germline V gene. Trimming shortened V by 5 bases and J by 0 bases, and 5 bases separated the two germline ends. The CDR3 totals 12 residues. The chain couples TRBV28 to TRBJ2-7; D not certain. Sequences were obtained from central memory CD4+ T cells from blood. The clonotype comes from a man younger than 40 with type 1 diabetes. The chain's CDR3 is CASSTLSYEQYF. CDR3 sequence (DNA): TGTGCCAGCAGTACACTCTCCTACGAGCAGTACTTC.